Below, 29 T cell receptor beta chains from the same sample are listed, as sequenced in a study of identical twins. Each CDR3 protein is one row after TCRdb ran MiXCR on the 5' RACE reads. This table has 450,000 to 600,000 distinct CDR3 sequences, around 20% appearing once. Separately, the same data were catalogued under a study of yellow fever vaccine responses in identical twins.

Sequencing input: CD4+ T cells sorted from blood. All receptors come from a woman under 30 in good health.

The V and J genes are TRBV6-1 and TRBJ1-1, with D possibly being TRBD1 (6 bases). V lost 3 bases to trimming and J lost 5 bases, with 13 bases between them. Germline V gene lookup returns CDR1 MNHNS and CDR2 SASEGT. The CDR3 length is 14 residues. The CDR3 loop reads CASSDGGGRTEAFF. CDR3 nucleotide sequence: TGTGCCAGCAGTGATGGAGGGGGGAGAACTGAAGCTTTCTTT.

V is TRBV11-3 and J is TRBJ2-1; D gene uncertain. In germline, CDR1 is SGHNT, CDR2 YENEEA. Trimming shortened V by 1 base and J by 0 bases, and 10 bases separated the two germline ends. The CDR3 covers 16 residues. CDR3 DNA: TGTGCCAGCAGCTTAGGGGCAGTCGGCTCCTACAATGAGCAGTTCTTC. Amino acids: CASSLGAVGSYNEQFF. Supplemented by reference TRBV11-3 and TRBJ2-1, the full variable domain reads EAGVVQSPRYKIIEKKQPVAFWCNPISGHNTLYWYLQNLGQGPELLIRYENEEAVDDSQLPKDRFSAERLKGVDSTLKIQPAELGDSAVYLCASSLGAVGSYNEQFFGPGTRLTVL.

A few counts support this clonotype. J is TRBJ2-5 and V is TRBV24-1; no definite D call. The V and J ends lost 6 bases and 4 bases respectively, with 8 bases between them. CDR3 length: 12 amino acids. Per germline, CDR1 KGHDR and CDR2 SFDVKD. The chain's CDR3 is CATSSSGETQYF. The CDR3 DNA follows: TGTGCCACCAGTTCATCTGGAGAGACCCAGTACTTC.

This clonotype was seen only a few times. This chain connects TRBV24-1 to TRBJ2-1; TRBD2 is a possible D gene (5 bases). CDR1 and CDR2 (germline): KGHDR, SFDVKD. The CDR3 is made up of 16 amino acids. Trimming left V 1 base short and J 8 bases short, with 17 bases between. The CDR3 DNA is TGTGCCACCAGTGATTTCGAGGACTCAGGTAGGGATGAGCAGTTCTTC. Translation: CATSDFEDSGRDEQFF.

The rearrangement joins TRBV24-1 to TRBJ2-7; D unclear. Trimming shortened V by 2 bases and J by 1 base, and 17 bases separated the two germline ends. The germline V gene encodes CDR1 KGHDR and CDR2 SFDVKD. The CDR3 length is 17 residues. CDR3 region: CATSDSGFGPRSYEQYF. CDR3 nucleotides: TGTGCCACCAGTGATTCCGGCTTTGGACCGCGGTCCTACGAGCAGTACTTC.

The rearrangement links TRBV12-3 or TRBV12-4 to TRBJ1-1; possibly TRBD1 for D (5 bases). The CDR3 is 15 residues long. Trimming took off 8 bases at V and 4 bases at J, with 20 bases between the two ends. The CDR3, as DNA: TGTGCCAGCGCCTGGACTACGTGGGGGGGCACTGAAGCTTTCTTT. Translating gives CASAWTTWGGTEAFF.

CDR3 coding DNA: TGTGCCAGCAGCCAAGATCAGGGACTGTTGCAAGAGACCCAGTACTTC. Encoded protein: CASSQDQGLLQETQYF. This chain links TRBV4-2 with TRBJ2-5, with D maybe TRBD2 (6 bases). This CDR3 comprises 16 residues. Deletions cut 0 bases from V and 2 bases from J, with 13 bases between. Germline V gene data show CDR1 as LGHNA and CDR2 as YNFKEQ.

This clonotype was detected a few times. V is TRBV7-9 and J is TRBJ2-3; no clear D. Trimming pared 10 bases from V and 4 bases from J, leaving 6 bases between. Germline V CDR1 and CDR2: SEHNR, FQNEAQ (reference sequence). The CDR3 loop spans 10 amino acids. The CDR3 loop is CATGSDTQYF. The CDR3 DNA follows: TGTGCCACAGGTTCAGATACGCAGTATTTT. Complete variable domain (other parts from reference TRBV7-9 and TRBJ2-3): DTGVSQNPRHKITKRGQNVTFRCDPISEHNRLYWYRQTLGQGPEFLTYFQNEAQLEKSRLLSDRFSAERPKGSFSTLEIQRTEQGDSAMYLCATGSDTQYFGPGTRLTVL.

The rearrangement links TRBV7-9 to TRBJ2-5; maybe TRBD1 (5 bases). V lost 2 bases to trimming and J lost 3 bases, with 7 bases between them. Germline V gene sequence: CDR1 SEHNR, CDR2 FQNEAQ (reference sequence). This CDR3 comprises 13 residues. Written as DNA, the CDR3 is TGTGCCAGCAGCTTAAGCAGGGAAGAGACCCAGTACTTC. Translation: CASSLSREETQYF.

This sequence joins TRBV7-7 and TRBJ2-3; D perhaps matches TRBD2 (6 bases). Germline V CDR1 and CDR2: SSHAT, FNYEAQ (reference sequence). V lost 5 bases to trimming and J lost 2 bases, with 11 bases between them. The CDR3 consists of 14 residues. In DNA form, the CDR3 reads TGTGCCAGCAGCCCTCTAGCGATCACAGATACGCAGTATTTT. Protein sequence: CASSPLAITDTQYF. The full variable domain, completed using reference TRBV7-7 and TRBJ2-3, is GAGVSQSPRYKVTKRGQDVTLRCDPISSHATLYWYQQALGQGPEFLTYFNYEAQPDKSGLPSDRFSAERPEGSISTLTIQRTEQRDSAMYRCASSPLAITDTQYFGPGTRLTVL.

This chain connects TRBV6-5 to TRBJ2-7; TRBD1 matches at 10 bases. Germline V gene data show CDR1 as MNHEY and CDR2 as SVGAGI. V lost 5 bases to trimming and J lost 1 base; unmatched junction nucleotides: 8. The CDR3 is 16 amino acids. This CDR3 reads CASSNQGQGPSYEQYV. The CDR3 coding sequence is TGTGCCAGCAGTAACCAGGGACAGGGGCCGTCCTACGAGCAGTACGTC.

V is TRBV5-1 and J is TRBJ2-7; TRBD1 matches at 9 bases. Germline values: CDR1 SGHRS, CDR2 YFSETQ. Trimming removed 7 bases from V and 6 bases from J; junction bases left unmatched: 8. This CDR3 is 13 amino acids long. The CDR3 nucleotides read TGCGCCAGCGGTAACAGGGGGCTCGGCGAGCAGTACTTC. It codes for CASGNRGLGEQYF.

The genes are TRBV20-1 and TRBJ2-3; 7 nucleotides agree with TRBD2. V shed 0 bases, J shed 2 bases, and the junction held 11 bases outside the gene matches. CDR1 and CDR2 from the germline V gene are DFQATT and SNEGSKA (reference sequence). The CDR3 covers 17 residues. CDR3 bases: TGCAGTGCTAGAGATCCTTCTAGCGGATACTACACAGATACGCAGTATTTT. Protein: CSARDPSSGYYTDTQYF.

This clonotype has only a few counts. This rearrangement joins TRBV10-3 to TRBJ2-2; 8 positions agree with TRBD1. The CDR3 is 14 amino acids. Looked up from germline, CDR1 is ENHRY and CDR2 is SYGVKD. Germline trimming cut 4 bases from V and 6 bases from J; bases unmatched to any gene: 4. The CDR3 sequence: CAISGDRGSGELFF. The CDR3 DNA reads TGTGCCATCAGTGGTGACAGGGGTTCCGGGGAGCTGTTTTTT.

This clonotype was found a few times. This CDR3 reads CASSPDGNEQFF. The CDR3 coding sequence is TGTGCCAGCAGTCCAGATGGAAATGAGCAGTTCTTC. This chain uses TRBV12-3 or TRBV12-4 with TRBJ2-1; the D is unclear. Trimming took 5 bases from V and 7 from J, leaving 9 bases between them. This CDR3 spans 12 amino acids.

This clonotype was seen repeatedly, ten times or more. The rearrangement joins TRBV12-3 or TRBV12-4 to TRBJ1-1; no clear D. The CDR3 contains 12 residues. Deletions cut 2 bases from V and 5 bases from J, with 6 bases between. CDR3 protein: CASSLFVTEAFF. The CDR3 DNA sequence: TGTGCCAGCAGTTTATTTGTAACTGAAGCTTTCTTT.

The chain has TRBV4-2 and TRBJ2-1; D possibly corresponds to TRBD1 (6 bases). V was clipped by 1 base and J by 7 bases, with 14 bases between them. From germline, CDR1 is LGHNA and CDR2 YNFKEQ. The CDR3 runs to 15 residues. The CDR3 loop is CASSQVGTQNNEQFF. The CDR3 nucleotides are TGTGCCAGCAGCCAAGTCGGGACACAGAATAATGAGCAGTTCTTC.

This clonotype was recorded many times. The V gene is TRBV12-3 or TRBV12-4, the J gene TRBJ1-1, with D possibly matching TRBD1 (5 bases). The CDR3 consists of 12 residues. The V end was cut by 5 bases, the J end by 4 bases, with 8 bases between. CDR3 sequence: CASSPQGTEAFF. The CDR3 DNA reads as TGTGCCAGCAGTCCCCAGGGCACTGAAGCTTTCTTT.

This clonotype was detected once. The CDR3 DNA is TGCGCCAGCAGCCCGGGACAGGTCCCCAACCAAGAGACCCAGTACTTC. This codes for CASSPGQVPNQETQYF. The rearrangement uses TRBV5-1 and TRBJ2-5; 8 bases are shared with TRBD1. In germline, CDR1 is SGHRS, CDR2 YFSETQ. CDR3 length equals 16 residues. The trim removed 4 bases at V and 0 bases at J, leaving 8 bases unmatched.

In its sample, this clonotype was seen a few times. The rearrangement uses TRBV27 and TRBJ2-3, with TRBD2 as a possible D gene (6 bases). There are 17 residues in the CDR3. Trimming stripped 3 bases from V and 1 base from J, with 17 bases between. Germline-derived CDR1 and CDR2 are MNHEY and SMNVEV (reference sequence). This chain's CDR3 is CASSFGVEGRGTDTQYF. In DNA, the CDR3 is TGTGCCAGCAGTTTTGGGGTGGAGGGGCGAGGCACAGATACGCAGTATTTT.

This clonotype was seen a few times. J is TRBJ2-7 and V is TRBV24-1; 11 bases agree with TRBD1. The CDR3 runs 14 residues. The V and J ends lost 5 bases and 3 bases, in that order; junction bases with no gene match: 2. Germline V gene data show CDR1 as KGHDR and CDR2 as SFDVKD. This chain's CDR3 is CATSGDRGDYEQYF. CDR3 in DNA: TGTGCCACCAGTGGGGACAGGGGGGACTACGAGCAGTACTTC.

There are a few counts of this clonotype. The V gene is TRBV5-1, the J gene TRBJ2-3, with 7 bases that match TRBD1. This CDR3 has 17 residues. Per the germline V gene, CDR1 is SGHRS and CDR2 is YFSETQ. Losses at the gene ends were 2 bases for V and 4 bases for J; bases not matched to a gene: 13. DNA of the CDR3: TGCGCCAGCAGCTTTGTCCAACAGGGGCATTCTGCAGATACGCAGTATTTT. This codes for CASSFVQQGHSADTQYF.

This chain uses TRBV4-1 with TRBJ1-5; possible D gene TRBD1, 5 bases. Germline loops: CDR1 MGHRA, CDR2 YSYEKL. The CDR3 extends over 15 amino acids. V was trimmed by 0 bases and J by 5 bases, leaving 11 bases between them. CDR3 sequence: CASSQDIQGYQPQHF. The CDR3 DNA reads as TGCGCCAGCAGCCAAGATATCCAGGGATATCAGCCCCAGCATTTT.

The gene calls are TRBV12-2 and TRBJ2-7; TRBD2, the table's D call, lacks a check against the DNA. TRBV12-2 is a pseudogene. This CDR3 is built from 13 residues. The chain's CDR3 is CASRLPGRVEQYV. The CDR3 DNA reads TGTGCAAGTCGCTTACCAGGGAGGGTCGAGCAGTACGTC.

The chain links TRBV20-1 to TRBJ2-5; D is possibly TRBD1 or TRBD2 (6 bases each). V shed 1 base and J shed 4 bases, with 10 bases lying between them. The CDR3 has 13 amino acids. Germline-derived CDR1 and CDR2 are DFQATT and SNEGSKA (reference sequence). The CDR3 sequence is CSARGWGAETQYF. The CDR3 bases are TGCAGTGCTAGAGGATGGGGGGCAGAGACCCAGTACTTC.

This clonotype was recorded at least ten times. The CDR3 region has the DNA TGTGCCAGCAGCTTGAGGCAGGGGGATTATGATTATTCACCCCTCCACTTT. Its protein product is CASSLRQGDYDYSPLHF. V is TRBV5-6 and J is TRBJ1-6, with 7 bases fitting TRBD1. J lost 8 bases, V lost 1 base, and 12 bases had no gene match. Germline CDR1 reads SGHDT; CDR2 reads YYEEEE. The CDR3 loop spans 17 amino acids.

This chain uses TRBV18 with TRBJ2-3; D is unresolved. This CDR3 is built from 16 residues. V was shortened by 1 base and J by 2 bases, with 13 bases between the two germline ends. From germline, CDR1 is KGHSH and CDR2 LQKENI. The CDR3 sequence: CASSPRVQRDTDTQYF. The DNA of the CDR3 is TGTGCCAGCTCACCACGAGTCCAACGCGACACAGATACGCAGTATTTT.

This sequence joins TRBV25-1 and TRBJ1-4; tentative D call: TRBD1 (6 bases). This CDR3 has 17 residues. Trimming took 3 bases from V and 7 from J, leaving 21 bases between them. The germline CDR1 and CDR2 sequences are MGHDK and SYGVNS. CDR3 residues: CASSELRSGQPLEKLFF. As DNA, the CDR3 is TGTGCCAGCAGTGAGCTCCGTTCCGGACAGCCCCTTGAAAAACTGTTTTTT.

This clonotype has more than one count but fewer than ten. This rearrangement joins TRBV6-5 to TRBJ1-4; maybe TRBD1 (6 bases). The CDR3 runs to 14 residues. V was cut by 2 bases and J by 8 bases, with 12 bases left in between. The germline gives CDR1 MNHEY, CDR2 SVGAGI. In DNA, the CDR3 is TGTGCCAGCAGTTACAACAGGGAGGGGGAAAAACTGTTTTTT. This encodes CASSYNREGEKLFF.